This T cell receptor beta chain was documented in a study of cytomegalovirus exposure and HLA in healthy donors. With regard to this clone: Its antigen is still unknown.

The PCR used 60 Vbeta and 13 Jbeta primers. Measured with immunoSEQ multiplex PCR; TCRdb has only the in-frame clones, and not every one. This repertoire shows roughly 98,000 clones, more than 70% found once; its top ten account for approximately 9.9%. Germline CDR1 and CDR2: LNHDA and SQIVND (reference sequence). The CDR3 runs to 14 residues. V was pared by 9 bases and J by 7 bases, with 19 bases between. General study results and limits: HLA allele associations emerged for 17,000 or so TCR beta sequences in a later analysis, at 0.05 false discovery rate.

The sample comprised PBMCs. The chain has TRBV19 and TRBJ1-5, with D perhaps matching TRBD1 (6 bases). This TCR was sampled from a man aged 18 to 30 in good health and CMV-seropositive. CDR3 region: CASLLRDKGQPQHF. The CDR3 region has the DNA TGTGCCAGCCTGCTCCGGGACAAGGGGCAGCCCCAGCATTTT.